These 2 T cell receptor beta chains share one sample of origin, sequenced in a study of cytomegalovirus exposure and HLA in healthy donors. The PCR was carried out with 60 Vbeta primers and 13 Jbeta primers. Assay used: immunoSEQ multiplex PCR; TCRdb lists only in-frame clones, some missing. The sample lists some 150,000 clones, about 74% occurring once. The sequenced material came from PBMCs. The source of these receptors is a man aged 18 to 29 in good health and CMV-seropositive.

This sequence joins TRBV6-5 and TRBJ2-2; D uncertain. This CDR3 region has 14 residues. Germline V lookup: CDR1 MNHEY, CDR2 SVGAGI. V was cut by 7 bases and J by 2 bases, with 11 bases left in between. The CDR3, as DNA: TGTGCCAGCACCTTACTTTACAACACCGGGGAGCTGTTTTTT. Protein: CASTLLYNTGELFF.

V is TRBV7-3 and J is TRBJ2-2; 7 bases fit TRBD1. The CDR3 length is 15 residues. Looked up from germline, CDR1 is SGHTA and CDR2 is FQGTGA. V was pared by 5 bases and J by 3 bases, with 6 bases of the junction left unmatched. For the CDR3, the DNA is TGTGCCAGCAGCATACAGGGGTTTGACACCGGGGAGCTGTTTTTT. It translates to CASSIQGFDTGELFF. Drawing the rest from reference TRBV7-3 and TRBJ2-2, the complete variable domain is GAGVSQTPSNKVTEKGKYVELRCDPISGHTALYWYRQSLGQGPEFLIYFQGTGAADDSGLPNDRFFAVRPEGSVSTLKIQRTERGDSAVYLCASSIQGFDTGELFFGEGSRLTVL.